Described below is a single T cell receptor beta chain sequence and its context. What it binds is unknown. CDR1 and CDR2 (germline): SGHVS, FNYEAQ. Trimming pared 5 bases from V and 0 bases from J, leaving 10 bases between. The CDR3 runs 14 residues. These data are taken from a study of Tregs in tolerant kidney transplant recipients. TCRdb's copy holds only in-frame clones and misses some; the assay was immunoSEQ multiplex PCR. This table holds under 20,000 clones, approximately 80% found once. The study, taken as a whole, reports: Validation in larger populations is needed because few patients were studied. Tregs expanded with activated donor B cells seemed most donor-specific.

An overnight rest at 37°C with 150 to 250 IU/ml IL-2 preceded regulatory T cell sorting from thawed PBMCs. Sample: Tregs from blood. This TCR was recovered from a human donor in good health. V and J are TRBV7-6 and TRBJ1-1, with D uncertain. The CDR3 region has the DNA TGTGCCAGCAGCCGTGGACTGCTGAACACTGAAGCTTTCTTT. It encodes CASSRGLLNTEAFF.